Listed below are T cell receptor beta chains from one sample, sequenced in a study of blood T cell repertoires in COVID-19. Only in-frame clones appear in the TCRdb table, and some are missing; sequencing was by immunoSEQ multiplex PCR. The table includes over 200,000 clones, around four fifths detected once. The sequenced sample consisted of peripheral blood. Every receptor here comes from a man of 80 years or more with acute or convalescent COVID-19. Both conserved end residues are part of each CDR3. Expanded clones are given a class, and other clones once, few, many or no size at all.

abundance: few; v_gene: TRBV19; CDR3aa: CASSIGQRNSPLHF
abundance: few; v_gene: TRBV2; CDR3aa: CASSVDRVSEQYF
abundance: NA; v_gene: TRBV29-1; CDR3aa: CSVGDSLYEQYF
abundance: NA; v_gene: TRBV6-5; CDR3aa: CASSRGFNTEAFF
abundance: NA; v_gene: TRBV5-5; CDR3aa: CASSSGLAPQETQYF
abundance: NA; v_gene: TRBV3-1/TRBV3-2; CDR3aa: CASSFFRDSATNEKLFF
abundance: once; v_gene: TRBV4-2; CDR3aa: CASSQQTSGGASFYNEQFF
abundance: NA; v_gene: TRBV5-4; CDR3aa: CASSLVQGATYEQYF
abundance: NA; v_gene: TRBV11-2; CDR3aa: CASSAGTGTETQYF
abundance: NA; v_gene: TRBV7-2; CDR3aa: CASSLMDRGRGGQYF
abundance: NA; v_gene: TRBV9; CDR3aa: CASSVGWDPVRGGETQYF
abundance: few; v_gene: TRBV7-2; CDR3aa: CASSLALPREGETQYF
abundance: NA; v_gene: TRBV27; CDR3aa: CASSLTRSFTDTQYF
abundance: NA; v_gene: TRBV5-1; CDR3aa: CASSLDIIGVGRETQYF
abundance: NA; v_gene: TRBV5-1; CDR3aa: CASIIGNRESDTQYF
abundance: NA; v_gene: TRBV6-1; CDR3aa: CASSEALLLSGELFF
abundance: NA; v_gene: TRBV5-1; CDR3aa: CASSLGGALSGANVLTF
abundance: NA; v_gene: TRBV6-5; CDR3aa: CASSYSGQMDSPLHF
abundance: NA; v_gene: TRBV3-1/TRBV3-2; CDR3aa: CASSQDWGGTGNTIYF
abundance: NA; v_gene: TRBV28; CDR3aa: CASFTGTATGANVLTF
abundance: NA; v_gene: TRBV19; CDR3aa: CASSIRGPAGADEQFF
abundance: NA; v_gene: TRBV19; CDR3aa: CASSAGHLNSPLHF
abundance: NA; v_gene: TRBV10-3; CDR3aa: CAISESTTSGRGNEQFF
abundance: NA; v_gene: TRBV2; CDR3aa: CASSLGGGNEQFF
abundance: few; v_gene: TRBV3-1/TRBV3-2; CDR3aa: CASSQGGSGGELFF
abundance: NA; v_gene: TRBV2; CDR3aa: CASSVAENTEAFF
abundance: NA; v_gene: TRBV5-1; CDR3aa: CASSLEGYSQNEQFF
abundance: NA; v_gene: TRBV5-1; CDR3aa: CASSPPGASGGSSTDTQYF
abundance: NA; v_gene: TRBV11-2; CDR3aa: CASSLGLRGEKLFF
abundance: NA; v_gene: TRBV27; CDR3aa: CASSLTSGYSYEQYF